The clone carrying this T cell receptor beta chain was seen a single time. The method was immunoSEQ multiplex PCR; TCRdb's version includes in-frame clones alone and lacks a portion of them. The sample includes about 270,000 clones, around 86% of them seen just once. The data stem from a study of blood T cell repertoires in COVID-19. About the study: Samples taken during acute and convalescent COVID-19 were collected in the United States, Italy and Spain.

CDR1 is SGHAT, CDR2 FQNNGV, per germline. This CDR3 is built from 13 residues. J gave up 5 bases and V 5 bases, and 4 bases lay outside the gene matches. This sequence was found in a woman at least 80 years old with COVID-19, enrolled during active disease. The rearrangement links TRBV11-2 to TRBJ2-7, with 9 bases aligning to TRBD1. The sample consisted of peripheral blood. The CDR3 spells CASSRDRVNEQYV. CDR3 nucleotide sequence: TGTGCCAGCAGCCGGGACAGGGTAAACGAGCAGTACGTC.